This TCR beta chain was retrieved from a study of response to subunit inactivated influenza vaccine. A single record per CDR3 protein comes from TCRdb applying MiXCR to the RT-PCR reads. The sample comprises some 200,000 distinct CDR3 sequences, less than 15% of which are singletons, and 25% to 35% rests with the top ten. These records were also assigned to another study, of T cells expressing NK-cell markers. Per that study: In generating TCR beta cDNA, 5'RACE template switching with UMIs was used. The TCR beta repertoires originated in sorted CD3+CD56+NKG2C+, CD3+CD56+NKG2C- and CD3+CD56-NKG2C+ T cells. Eight donors were sequenced, seven testing HCMV-seropositive and one testing seronegative. What restricted sorting to alpha-beta TCR T cells in several experiments was an anti-gamma-delta TCR antibody. In several donors, dominant clonotypes made up about 25-60.1% of CD3+CD56-NKG2C+ cells.

The material sequenced was CD8+ T cells sorted from PBMCs, taken about 11 days after vaccination. The receptor was isolated from a man aged 50-59 years who received an inactivated influenza vaccine.

CDR3: CASRHLAGAYNEQFF. The CDR3 DNA is TGTGCCAGCAGACACCTAGCGGGAGCCTACAATGAGCAGTTCTTC. The chain joins TRBV7-6 to TRBJ2-1, with TRBD2 identical over 10 bases. The V gene's germline CDR1 is SGHVS and CDR2 FNYEAQ. V lost 6 bases to trimming and J lost 2 bases; unmatched junction nucleotides: 4. CDR3 size: 15 residues. Looking up the rest from reference TRBV7-6 and TRBJ2-1 gives the full variable domain: GAGVSQSPRYKVTKRGQDVALRCDPISGHVSLYWYRQALGQGPEFLTYFNYEAQQDKSGLPNDRFSAERPEGSISTLTIQRTEQRDSAMYRCASRHLAGAYNEQFFGPGTRLTVL.